Sequencing of this TCR beta chain was carried out in a study of blood T cell repertoires in COVID-19. Turning to the study itself: The study drew acute and convalescent COVID-19 samples from the United States, Italy and Spain.

Per the original data handling: Amplification from reference gene primers served as the basis for estimated nucleated cell counts. Libraries were prepared by immunoSEQ multiplex PCR; TCRdb keeps only in-frame clonotypes and omits some of them. V and J calls plus clone size are reproduced from that table; the DNA served to infer D and trimming. The top ten clones hold 1.3% of a sample with a few hundred thousand clones, nearly 85% of them seen once. With V trimmed by 4 bases and J by 0 bases, 6 bases remained unmatched. Germline lookup yields CDR1 KGHSH and CDR2 LQKENI. The CDR3 sequence is 16 residues long. Seattle cases were enrolled at active infection and followed longitudinally.

This clonotype originated in a woman aged 30 to 39 with COVID-19, enrolled during active disease. The chain couples TRBV18 to TRBJ1-3; the match to TRBD1 covers 7 bases. Source material: peripheral blood. CDR3 region: CASSRQGGHSGNTIYF. The CDR3 nucleotides are TGTGCCAGCTCACGACAGGGAGGTCACTCTGGAAACACCATATATTTT.